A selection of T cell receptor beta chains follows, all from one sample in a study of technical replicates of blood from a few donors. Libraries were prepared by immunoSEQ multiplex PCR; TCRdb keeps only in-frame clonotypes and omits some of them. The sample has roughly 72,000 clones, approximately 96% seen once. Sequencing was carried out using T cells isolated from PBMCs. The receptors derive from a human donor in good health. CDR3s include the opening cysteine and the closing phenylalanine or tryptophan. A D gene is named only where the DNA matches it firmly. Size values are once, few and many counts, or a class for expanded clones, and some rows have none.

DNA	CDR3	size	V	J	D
TGTGCCAGCAGCTTCCATGGGGGCTCTCCGGCCTCTGGCTACACCTTC	CASSFHGGSPASGYTF	.	TRBV7-8	TRBJ1-2	.
TGCGCCAGCAGCCATTTTCGGACAGGGTCTTACGAGCAGTACTTC	CASSHFRTGSYEQYF	.	TRBV4-3	TRBJ2-7	TRBD1
TGTGCCAGCACGGGACTAGCGGGTGGTGAGCAGTTCTTC	CASTGLAGGEQFF	.	TRBV19	TRBJ2-1	TRBD2
TGTGCCAGCAGCTTTATTATTGGCCAGGGGATACACGAGCAGTACTTC	CASSFIIGQGIHEQYF	.	TRBV7-9	TRBJ2-7	.
TGTGCCAGCAGCTCCCGACAGGGATACACTGAAGCTTTCTTT	CASSSRQGYTEAFF	once	TRBV5-4	TRBJ1-1	TRBD1
TGTGCCAGCAGCTTGAGGGGAGGCACTGAAGCTTTCTTT	CASSLRGGTEAFF	.	TRBV5-6	TRBJ1-1	.
TGTGCCAGCCCCCTACTAGCGGGAGGTAACAATGAGCAGTTCTTC	CASPLLAGGNNEQFF	.	TRBV2	TRBJ2-1	TRBD2
TGTGCCAGCAATAGAGTCGGGCAGTACTTC	CASNRVGQYF	.	TRBV14	TRBJ2-7	.
TGTGCCAGTAGTACTGAGCGGGAGGTGCGGGAGCAGTTCTTC	CASSTEREVREQFF	.	TRBV19	TRBJ2-1	TRBD2
TGTGCCAGCAGCTTTGAGGGCGCGACAGATACGCAGTATTTT	CASSFEGATDTQYF	.	TRBV7-6	TRBJ2-3	.
TGTGCCAGCAGCCAAGATGGGGACAGGGATCAGCCCCAGCATTTT	CASSQDGDRDQPQHF	.	TRBV4-2	TRBJ1-5	TRBD1
TGTGCCAGCAGCTTGGGGTCGGGATTGGCCTACGAGCAGTACTTC	CASSLGSGLAYEQYF	once	TRBV5-4	TRBJ2-7	.
TGCGCCAGCAGCGGGGGGACAGCCGGGGACATTCAGTACTTC	CASSGGTAGDIQYF	.	TRBV5-1	TRBJ2-4	.
TGTGCCAGCAGCTTCCAGGAGACCCAGTACTTC	CASSFQETQYF	.	TRBV5-6	TRBJ2-5	.
TGTGCCAGCAGTTACGGAGGGGTCGGTGAGCAGTTCTTC	CASSYGGVGEQFF	.	TRBV6-5	TRBJ2-1	.
TGTGCCACATACCGGGACAGCTCTTATGGCTACACCTTC	CATYRDSSYGYTF	.	TRBV2	TRBJ1-2	TRBD1
TGCAGCGTGGCAGACAATTACGAGCAGTACTTC	CSVADNYEQYF	.	TRBV29-1	TRBJ2-7	.
TGTGCCAGCAGCCCCGGGACTAGCGGGTTCCAAGAGACCCAGTACTTC	CASSPGTSGFQETQYF	.	TRBV6-6	TRBJ2-5	TRBD2
TGTGCCAGCAGTTCCGGGACAGGGTCTGGAAACACCATATATTTT	CASSSGTGSGNTIYF	.	TRBV27	TRBJ1-3	TRBD1
TGTGCCTGTTATACCGGGACAGGGGGCGGACAGCCCCAGCATTTT	CACYTGTGGGQPQHF	.	TRBV30	TRBJ1-5	TRBD1
TGCGCCAGCAGCCAAGAATCGGGTCTTTCCTACGAGCAGTACTTC	CASSQESGLSYEQYF	.	TRBV4-1	TRBJ2-7	.
TGTGCCAGTAGGGGTAGCGGGGCCAACGTCCTGACTTTC	CASRGSGANVLTF	.	TRBV19	TRBJ2-6	.
TGTGCCAGCAGCGTGAGGGATTTACACTACGAGCAGTACTTC	CASSVRDLHYEQYF	.	TRBV9	TRBJ2-7	.
TGTGCCAGCAGCTTGGTGGGACAGATGGGCTACACCTTC	CASSLVGQMGYTF	.	TRBV5-6	TRBJ1-2	TRBD1
TGCGCCAGCAGCCAAGAAAGTCCAGGGGGGACAGATACGCAGTATTTT	CASSQESPGGTDTQYF	.	TRBV4-3	TRBJ2-3	.
TGTGCCACCAGCAGATCATCCATACAGGGCTACACCTTC	CATSRSSIQGYTF	once	TRBV15	TRBJ1-2	.
TGCAGCGCCACAGGGATCGGGACTGAAGCTTTCTTT	CSATGIGTEAFF	few	TRBV29-1	TRBJ1-1	.
TGCAGTGCTACCCCAAACTATGGCTACACCTTC	CSATPNYGYTF	.	TRBV20-1	TRBJ1-2	.
TGCGCCAGCAGCCGAGGACTAGCGGGAGGATCGGGCGTGACCCAGTACTTC	CASSRGLAGGSGVTQYF	.	TRBV4-1	TRBJ2-5	TRBD2